This record covers a single T cell receptor beta chain. The antigen remains undetermined. These data are taken from a study of OX40 agonist ivuxolimab in advanced cancers. Study-level background: The treatment was a fully human IgG2 OX40 agonist, ivuxolimab. Overall study results and limits: Low normalized T-cell clonal expansion also characterized some of the nonresponders. At 0.1 to 3.0 mg/kg and by week 6, CD4+ and CD8+ T cells in the blood had expanded clonally.

Patients with autoimmune history or systemic immunosuppression were excluded. The CDR3 is 17 residues long. Per germline, CDR1 MNHEY and CDR2 SMNVEV (reference sequence). With 6 bases removed from V and 8 bases from J, the gap between germline ends came to 25 bases. Clones were sequenced by immunoSEQ multiplex PCR, and TCRdb holds only the in-frame ones, with some missing. This sample yields tens of thousands of clones, of which approximately 85% are seen a single time; around 3.2% belongs to the top ten. This TCR was sampled from an adult with an advanced solid tumor such as melanoma, head and neck, liver or kidney cancer. The sample consisted of CD4+ or CD8+ T cells sorted from blood, taken in a trial of the OX40 agonist ivuxolimab. The chain is built from TRBV27 and TRBJ1-4; TRBD1 is a possible D gene (6 bases). The CDR3 spells CASSLETSGAPLEKLFF. The CDR3 region has the DNA TGTGCCAGCAGCTTAGAGACCTCAGGGGCCCCCTTGGAAAAACTGTTTTTT.